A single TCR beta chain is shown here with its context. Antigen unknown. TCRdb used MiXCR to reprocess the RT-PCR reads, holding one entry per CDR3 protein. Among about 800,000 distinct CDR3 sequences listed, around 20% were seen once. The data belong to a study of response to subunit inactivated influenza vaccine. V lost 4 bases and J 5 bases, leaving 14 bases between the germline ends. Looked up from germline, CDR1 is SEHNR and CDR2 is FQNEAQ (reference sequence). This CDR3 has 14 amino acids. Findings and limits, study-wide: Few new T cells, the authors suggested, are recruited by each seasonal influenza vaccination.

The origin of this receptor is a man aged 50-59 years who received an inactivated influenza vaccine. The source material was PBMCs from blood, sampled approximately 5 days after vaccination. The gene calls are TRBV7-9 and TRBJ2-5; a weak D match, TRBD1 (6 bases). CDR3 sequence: CASSSTQGRETQYF. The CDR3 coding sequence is TGTGCCAGCAGCTCTACTCAGGGGCGGGAGACCCAGTACTTC.